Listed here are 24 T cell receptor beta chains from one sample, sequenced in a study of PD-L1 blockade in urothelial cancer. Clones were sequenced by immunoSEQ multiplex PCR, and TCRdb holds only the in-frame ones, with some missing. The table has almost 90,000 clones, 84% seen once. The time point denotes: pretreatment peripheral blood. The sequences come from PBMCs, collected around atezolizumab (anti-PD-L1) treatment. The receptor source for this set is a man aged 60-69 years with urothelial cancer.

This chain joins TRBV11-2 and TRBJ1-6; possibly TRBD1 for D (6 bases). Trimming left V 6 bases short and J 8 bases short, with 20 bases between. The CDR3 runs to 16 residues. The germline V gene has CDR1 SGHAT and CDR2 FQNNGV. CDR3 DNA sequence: TGTGCCAGCAGTCAGGACAGCACTCTAACGTATTCACCCCTCCACTTT. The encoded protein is CASSQDSTLTYSPLHF.

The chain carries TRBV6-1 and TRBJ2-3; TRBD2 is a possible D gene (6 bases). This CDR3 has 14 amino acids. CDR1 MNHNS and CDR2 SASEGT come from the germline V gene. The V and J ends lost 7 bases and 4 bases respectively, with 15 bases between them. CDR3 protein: CASTRDWGADTQYF. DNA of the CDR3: TGTGCCAGCACACGGGACTGGGGCGCAGATACGCAGTATTTT.

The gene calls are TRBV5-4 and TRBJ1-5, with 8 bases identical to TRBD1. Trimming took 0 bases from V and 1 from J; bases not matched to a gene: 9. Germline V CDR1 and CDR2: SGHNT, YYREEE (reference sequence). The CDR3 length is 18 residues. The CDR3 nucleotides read TGTGCCAGCAGCTTGGGGGGATTAGGACAGGGAAGCAATCAGCCCCAGCATTTT. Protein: CASSLGGLGQGSNQPQHF.

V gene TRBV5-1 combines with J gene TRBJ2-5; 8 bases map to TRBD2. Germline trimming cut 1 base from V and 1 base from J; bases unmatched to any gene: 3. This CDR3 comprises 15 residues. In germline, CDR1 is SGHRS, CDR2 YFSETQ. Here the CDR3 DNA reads TGCGCCAGCAGCTTGCTCGGGGGGGTCCAAGAGACCCAGTACTTC. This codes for CASSLLGGVQETQYF.

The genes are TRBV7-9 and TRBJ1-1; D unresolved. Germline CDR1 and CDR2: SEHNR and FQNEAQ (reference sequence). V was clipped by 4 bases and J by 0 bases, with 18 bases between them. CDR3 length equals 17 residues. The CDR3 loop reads CASSSPMVGGLNTEAFF. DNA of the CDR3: TGTGCCAGCAGCTCCCCAATGGTAGGCGGGTTGAACACTGAAGCTTTCTTT.

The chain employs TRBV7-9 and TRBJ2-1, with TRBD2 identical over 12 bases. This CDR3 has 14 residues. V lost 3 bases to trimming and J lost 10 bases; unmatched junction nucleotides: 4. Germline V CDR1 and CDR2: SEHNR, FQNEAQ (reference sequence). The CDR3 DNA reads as TGTGCCAGCAGCTTGGAGGGACTAGCGGGCGAGCAGTTCTTC. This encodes CASSLEGLAGEQFF.

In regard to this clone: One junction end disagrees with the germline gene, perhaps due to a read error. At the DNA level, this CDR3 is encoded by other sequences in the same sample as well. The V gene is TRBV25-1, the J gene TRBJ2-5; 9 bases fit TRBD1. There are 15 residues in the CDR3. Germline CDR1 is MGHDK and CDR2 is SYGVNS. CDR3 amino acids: CASSDGTGKQETQYF. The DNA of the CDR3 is TGTGCCAGCAGTGATGGGACAGGGAAACAAGAGACTCAGTACTTC.

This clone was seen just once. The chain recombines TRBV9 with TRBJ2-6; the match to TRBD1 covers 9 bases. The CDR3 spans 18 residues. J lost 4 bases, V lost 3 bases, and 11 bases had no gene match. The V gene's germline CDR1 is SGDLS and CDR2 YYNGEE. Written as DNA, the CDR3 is TGTGCCAGCAGCGCCAGGAAGACAGGGGGGCTAGGGGCCAACGTCCTGACTTTC. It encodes CASSARKTGGLGANVLTF.

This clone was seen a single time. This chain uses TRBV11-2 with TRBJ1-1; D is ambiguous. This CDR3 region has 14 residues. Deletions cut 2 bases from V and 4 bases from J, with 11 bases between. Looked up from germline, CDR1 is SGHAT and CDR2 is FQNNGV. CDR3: CASSLSAGVTEAFF. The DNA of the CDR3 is TGTGCCAGCAGCTTAAGTGCGGGCGTCACTGAAGCTTTCTTT.

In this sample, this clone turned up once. CDR3 in amino acids: CASRAGTSGGASSGELFF. The CDR3 DNA is TGTGCCAGCAGGGCCGGGACTAGCGGGGGTGCGTCGTCCGGGGAGCTGTTTTTT. The J gene is TRBJ2-2, the V gene TRBV9; 14 nucleotides align to TRBD2. This CDR3 region has 18 residues. Germline CDR1 is SGDLS and CDR2 is YYNGEE. The junction had 12 bases not matched to a gene; V was cut back by 5 bases and J by 6 bases.

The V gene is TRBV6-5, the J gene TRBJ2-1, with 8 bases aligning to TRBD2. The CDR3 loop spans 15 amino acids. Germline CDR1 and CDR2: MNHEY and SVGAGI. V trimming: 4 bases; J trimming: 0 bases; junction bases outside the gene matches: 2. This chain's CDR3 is CASSLSGGSYNEQFF. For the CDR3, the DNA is TGTGCCAGCAGTTTAAGCGGGGGCTCCTACAATGAGCAGTTCTTC.

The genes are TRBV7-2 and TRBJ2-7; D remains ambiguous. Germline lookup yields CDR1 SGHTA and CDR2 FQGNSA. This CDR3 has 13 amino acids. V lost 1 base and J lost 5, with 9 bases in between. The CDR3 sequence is CASSLEQNHEQYF. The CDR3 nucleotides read TGTGCCAGCAGCTTAGAACAGAACCACGAGCAGTACTTC.

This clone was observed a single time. The chain's CDR3 is CASSLKHAQSGANVLTF. CDR3 coding DNA: TGTGCCAGCAGCTTGAAACATGCTCAATCTGGGGCCAACGTCCTGACTTTC. V and J are TRBV5-6 and TRBJ2-6; D not certain. This CDR3 spans 17 amino acids. V gave up 1 base and J gave up 1 base, with 12 bases separating them. Germline-derived CDR1 and CDR2 are SGHDT and YYEEEE.

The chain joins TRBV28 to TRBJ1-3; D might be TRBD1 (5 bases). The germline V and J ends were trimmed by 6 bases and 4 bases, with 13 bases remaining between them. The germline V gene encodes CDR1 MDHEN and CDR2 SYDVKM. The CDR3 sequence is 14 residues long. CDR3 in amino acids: CASSPERQGNTIYF. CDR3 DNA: TGTGCCAGCAGCCCGGAGAGACAGGGAAACACCATATATTTT.

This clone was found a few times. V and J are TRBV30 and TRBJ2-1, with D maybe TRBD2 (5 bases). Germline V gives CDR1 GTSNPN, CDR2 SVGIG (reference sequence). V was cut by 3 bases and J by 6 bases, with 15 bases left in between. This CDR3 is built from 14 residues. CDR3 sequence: CAWSMELSGNEQFF. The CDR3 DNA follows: TGTGCCTGGAGCATGGAACTAAGCGGCAATGAGCAGTTCTTC.

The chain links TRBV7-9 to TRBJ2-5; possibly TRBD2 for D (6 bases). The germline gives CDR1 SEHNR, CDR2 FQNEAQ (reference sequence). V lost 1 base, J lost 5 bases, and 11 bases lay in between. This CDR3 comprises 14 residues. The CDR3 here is CASSLGRGRETQYF. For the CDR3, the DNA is TGTGCCAGCAGCTTAGGGCGGGGACGGGAGACCCAGTACTTC.

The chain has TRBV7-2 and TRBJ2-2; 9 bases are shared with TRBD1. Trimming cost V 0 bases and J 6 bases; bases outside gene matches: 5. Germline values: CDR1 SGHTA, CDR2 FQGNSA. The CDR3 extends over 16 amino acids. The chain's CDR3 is CASSLATGGKAGELFF. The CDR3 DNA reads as TGTGCCAGCAGCTTAGCAACAGGGGGCAAGGCCGGGGAGCTGTTTTTT.

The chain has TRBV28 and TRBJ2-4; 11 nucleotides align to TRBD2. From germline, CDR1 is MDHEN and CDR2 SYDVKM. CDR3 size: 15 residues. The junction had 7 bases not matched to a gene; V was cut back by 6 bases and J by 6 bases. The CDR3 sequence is CASSQGLAEGNIQYF. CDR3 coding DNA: TGTGCCAGCAGCCAGGGACTAGCGGAGGGAAACATTCAGTACTTC.

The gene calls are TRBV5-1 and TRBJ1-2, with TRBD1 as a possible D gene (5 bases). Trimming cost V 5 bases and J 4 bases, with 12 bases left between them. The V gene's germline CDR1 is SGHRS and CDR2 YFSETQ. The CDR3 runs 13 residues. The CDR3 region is CASRDGTSYGYTF. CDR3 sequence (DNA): TGCGCCAGCAGAGATGGGACTTCCTATGGCTACACCTTC.

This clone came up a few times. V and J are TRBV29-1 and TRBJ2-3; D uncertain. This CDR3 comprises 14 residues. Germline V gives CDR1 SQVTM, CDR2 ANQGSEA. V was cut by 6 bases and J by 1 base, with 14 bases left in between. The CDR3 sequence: CSVVLILGTDTQYF. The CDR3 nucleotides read TGCAGCGTGGTCCTAATTCTGGGCACAGATACGCAGTATTTT.

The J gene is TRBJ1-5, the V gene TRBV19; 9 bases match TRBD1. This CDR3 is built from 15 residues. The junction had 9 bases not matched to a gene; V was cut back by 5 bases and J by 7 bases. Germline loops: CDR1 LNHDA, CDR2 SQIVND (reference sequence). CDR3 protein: CASSEMRTGEQPQHF. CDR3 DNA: TGTGCCAGTAGTGAGATGAGGACAGGGGAACAGCCCCAGCATTTT.

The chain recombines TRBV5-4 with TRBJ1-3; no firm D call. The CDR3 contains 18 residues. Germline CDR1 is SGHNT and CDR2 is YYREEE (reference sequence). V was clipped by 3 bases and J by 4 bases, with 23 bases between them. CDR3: CASSSGSRGLVLGNTIYF. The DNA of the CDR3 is TGTGCCAGCAGCTCCGGGTCCCGCGGACTGGTCCTGGGAAACACCATATATTTT.

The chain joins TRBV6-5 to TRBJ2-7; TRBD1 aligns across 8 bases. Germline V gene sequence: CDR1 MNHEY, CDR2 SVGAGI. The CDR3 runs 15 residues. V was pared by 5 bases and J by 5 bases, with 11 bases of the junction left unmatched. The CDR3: CASSGVGQGGDEQYF. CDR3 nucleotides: TGTGCCAGCAGTGGGGTCGGACAGGGTGGAGACGAGCAGTACTTC.

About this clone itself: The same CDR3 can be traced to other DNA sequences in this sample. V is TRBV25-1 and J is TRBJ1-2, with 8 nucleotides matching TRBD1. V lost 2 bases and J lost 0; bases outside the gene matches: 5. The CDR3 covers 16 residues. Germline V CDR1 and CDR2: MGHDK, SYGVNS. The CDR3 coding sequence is TGTGCCAGCAGTGAACTCGGGACAGGAGCTAACTATGGCTACACCTTC. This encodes CASSELGTGANYGYTF.